These 9 T cell receptor beta chains came from one sample sequenced in a study of monozygotic twins with inflammatory bowel disease. TCRdb reprocessed the 5' RACE reads; each CDR3 protein has one entry and no DNA is given. The sample's table shows roughly 100,000 distinct CDR3 sequences. The material sequenced was blood. The origin of the receptors is a human donor with ulcerative colitis or Crohn's disease, or a healthy co-twin of an affected twin (not recorded which).

The chain uses TRBV30 and TRBJ2-4; the D gene TCRdb calls, TRBD2, cannot be checked with no DNA. The CDR3 spans 16 residues. Germline V lookup: CDR1 GTSNPN, CDR2 SVGIG (reference sequence). CDR3 sequence: CAWSVWRGRRDNIQYF.

The chain links TRBV5-4 to TRBJ2-3; the D call of TRBD1 rests on TCRdb alone, since no DNA is present to check it. Germline V lookup: CDR1 SGHNT, CDR2 YYREEE (reference sequence). The CDR3 consists of 16 residues. The CDR3 sequence: CASSVPRQGGTDTQYF.

V gene TRBV12-3 or TRBV12-4 combines with J gene TRBJ2-6. This CDR3 region has 16 residues. The CDR3 is CASKLRDSSGANVLTF.

This chain joins TRBV20-1 and TRBJ2-4; without DNA, the TCRdb call of TRBD1 cannot be checked. The V gene's germline CDR1 is DFQATT and CDR2 SNEGSKA (reference sequence). The CDR3 covers 14 residues. The CDR3 reads CSARSRAAQNIQYF.

The chain employs TRBV6-4 and TRBJ2-3; no DNA is available, so the TRBD1 call from TCRdb remains unchecked. The CDR3 has 14 residues. The germline V gene encodes CDR1 MRHNA and CDR2 SNTAGT. Here the CDR3 reads CASSERDSTDTQYF.

This chain joins TRBV7-2 and TRBJ2-4; with no DNA, the TCRdb D assignment of TRBD1 cannot be verified. The germline V gene encodes CDR1 SGHTA and CDR2 FQGNSA. This CDR3 has 17 amino acids. The CDR3 spells CASSLARSRTEKNIQYF.

The chain recombines TRBV2 with TRBJ2-2; the TCRdb call, TRBD1, lacks DNA for checking. The CDR3 spans 15 residues. Germline CDR1 SNHLY, CDR2 FYNNEI. The CDR3 reads CASVLGQPNTGELFF.

This chain's CDR3 is CASSLAMESTDTQYF. The rearrangement joins TRBV7-9 to TRBJ2-3. CDR3 size: 15 residues. CDR1 and CDR2 (germline): SEHNR, FQNEAQ (reference sequence).

V gene TRBV20-1 combines with J gene TRBJ2-7; as DNA is missing, the TRBD2 call by TCRdb cannot be tested. Germline CDR1 and CDR2: DFQATT and SNEGSKA (reference sequence). This CDR3 is 15 amino acids long. The CDR3 sequence: CSAENSGRTSYEQYF.